This T cell receptor beta chain was retrieved from a study of T cells in placental villitis. Looking at the study overall: Placental TCR-beta repertoires were compared across villitis of unknown etiology, gestational-age-matched unaffected controls, and infectious villitis in order to test an allograft-versus-infection hypothesis. General conclusions and limits of the study: Higher CMV-specific clone frequencies were found in infectious CMV cases than in villitis of unknown etiology (about 0.01 vs 0.001), and no difference in CMV-specific clone frequencies was seen between villitis of unknown etiology and controls. With bulk tissue sequencing, helper, regulatory or cytotoxic T cells could not be distinguished, nor could maternal versus fetal T cells, and gamma-delta receptors were excluded. Paraffin blocks contained small amounts of decidua, so some captured T cells, especially in controls, may have been decidual rather than villous infiltrates.

Comments on this clone: It has no known antigen specificity. Base qualities are not provided; no much larger clone lies one nucleotide away.

The immunoSEQ v4 bias-controlled multiplex PCR assay, performed blinded to group allocation, was used to amplify TCR-beta CDR3 regions from genomic DNA. To estimate nucleated cell and T cell quantities per sample, reference gene primers were included together with the TCR-beta primers. Sequencing of the libraries was performed on an Illumina MiSeq with a 100-cycle paired-end protocol. The paper's processing steps were these. In the immunoSEQ Analyzer software, diversity and richness were calculated, with richness measured by iChao1 and clonality based on Pielou evenness and Shannon diversity on a 0-1 scale where a higher value means less diversity. Using confidence 3 and substitution 2, CDR3 amino acid sequences together with their V/J genes were queried against VDJdb for CMV, EBV and influenza A specificities. The Morisita-Horn index was used to assess TCR-beta amino acid clonotype overlap between villitis of unknown etiology, infectious villitis and control repertoires. TCRdb took over this immuneACCESS table, retaining in-frame rearrangements with V and J assigned. Such tables are incomplete; in checked studies, under half of the missing clones stem from an unresolved V gene, and the remainder is unexplained. V and J calls and clone size are those listed in that table; D and trimming were worked out from the DNA. The sample yields some 6,200 clones; 78% were counted once. The top ten hold under 9.5% of the sample.

Five infectious villitis placentae were included, four with confirmed cytomegalovirus and one with Toxoplasma gondii, and were not matched to other groups. In the infectious villitis group, the mothers were found to be younger and to have smaller fetuses, and preterm delivery or intrauterine demise was recorded in a couple of cases. After delivery, the placentae were collected and evaluated both grossly and histologically, and only then was archival tissue selected. Five 10-micron scrolls were cut from each FFPE block, and DNA was isolated using the AllPrep DNA/RNA FFPE Tissue kit. DNA concentration and purity were checked by NanoDrop, and RNA quality was assessed on a Bioanalyzer. Cut back by 5 bases and 3 bases, the V and J ends lie 13 bases apart. CDR1 and CDR2, per the germline V gene, are SGHAT and FQNNGV. The CDR3 starts with the cysteine, ends with the phenylalanine, and has 14 residues. CDR3 DNA only is kept here, 42 bases in frame from base 1.

In this chain, TRBV11-2 is recombined with TRBJ1-2, with the D gene call left open. The sequence derives from a human patient with infectious villitis; the placental T cells may come from both mother and fetus. The sample consisted of placental tissue containing maternal and fetal cells. The CDR3 protein: CASSPRVSDYGYTF. The nucleotide sequence reads as follows: TGTGCCAGCAGCCCTAGGGTATCGGACTATGGCTACACCTTC.